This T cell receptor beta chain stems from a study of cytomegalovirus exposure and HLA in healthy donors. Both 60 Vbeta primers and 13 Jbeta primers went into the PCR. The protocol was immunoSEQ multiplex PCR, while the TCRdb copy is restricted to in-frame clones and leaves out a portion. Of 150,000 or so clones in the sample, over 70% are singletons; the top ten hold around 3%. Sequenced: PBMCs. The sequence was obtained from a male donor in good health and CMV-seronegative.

CDR3 amino acids: CAILSPDRSRRSETQYF. The DNA of the CDR3 is TGTGCCATCCTTTCGCCTGACAGGAGCCGGAGGTCGGAGACCCAGTACTTC. The J gene is TRBJ2-5, the V gene TRBV2; D is possibly TRBD1 (6 bases). Trimming removed 10 bases from V and 5 bases from J, with 29 bases in between. The germline CDR1 and CDR2 sequences are SNHLY and FYNNEI. CDR3 size: 17 residues. The variable domain in full, with the rest retrieved from reference TRBV2 and TRBJ2-5, is EPEVTQTPSHQVTQMGQEVILRCVPISNHLYFYWYRQILGQKVEFLVSFYNNEISEKSEIFDDQFSVERPDGSNFTLKIRSTKLEDSAMYFCAILSPDRSRRSETQYFGPGTRLLVL.